Given below is one TCR beta chain in context. Just one base apart from a much larger clone, this may be a read error. The conserved final phenylalanine or tryptophan is absent from the CDR3, which likely points to a read error. A primer in the constant region served to generate TCR beta cDNA from 500 ng of total RNA. Three nested multiplex PCR rounds, a slightly modified ARM-PCR, produced the libraries for TCR beta. Use of TRBV1-TRBV30 forward primers with a C-beta reverse primer characterized the first two PCR rounds, which lasted about 9 cycles each. TCRdb itself ran the multiplex PCR reads through MiXCR, one entry per CDR3 protein. Among more than 40,000 distinct CDR3 sequences listed, around 64% were seen once. The source of the sample is a study of tumor-infiltrating lymphocytes in primary liver carcinoma. Co-extraction of RNA and DNA was performed on about 18-30 mg of unsorted bulk tissue. Germline V gene sequence: CDR1 MDHEN, CDR2 SYDVKM. The CDR3 sequence is 16 residues long. The ends lost 6 bases at V and 0 bases at J; junction bases unmatched: 9.

This clonotype was sampled from a man in his forties with primary liver carcinoma and hepatitis B virus infection. The chain carries TRBV28 and TRBJ2-5; 8 bases align to TRBD1. The specimen was liver tumor tissue from sampling region 5. The subset is: tumor region T5, tumor centre. CDR3 loop: CASRLSGGVYQETQYL. The CDR3 bases are TGTGCCAGCAGATTGTCAGGGGGCGTGTACCAAGAGACCCAGTACTTG.